This passage covers 17 T cell receptor beta chains from one sample sequenced in a study of T cells in Graves' hyperthyroidism and ophthalmopathy (dated by TCRdb to about 2019). Library prep was done by multiplex PCR. The instrument was an Illumina HiSeq 2000. The TCR beta CDR3 regions were amplified from the RNA transcripts. A first-round RT-PCR of the TCR CDR3 used the HTBI primer set with the Qiagen OneStep RT-PCR kit. TCRdb trimmed the raw reads at Q25, called clones with MiXCR and kept productive beta chains. Each CDR3 protein gets just one entry, which takes the most common genes and DNA from the rows behind it. Here the sample has about 500,000 distinct CDR3 sequences; 15% to 20% occur a single time. 29% of the sample belongs to the ten largest clones. Input material: blood. The receptors were gathered from a woman aged 25 to 39 with Graves' ophthalmopathy.

This clonotype has a count of ten or more. This chain links TRBV28 with TRBJ2-3; D is possibly TRBD1 (5 bases). Germline lookup yields CDR1 MDHEN and CDR2 SYDVKM. Trimming took 11 bases from V and 0 from J, leaving 15 bases between them. The CDR3 runs to 14 residues. As DNA, the CDR3 is TGTGCCGGGAAAGACAGTCTAAGCACAGATACGCAGTATTTT. It encodes CAGKDSLSTDTQYF. Drawing the rest from reference TRBV28 and TRBJ2-3, the complete variable domain is DVKVTQSSRYLVKRTGEKVFLECVQDMDHENMFWYRQDPGLGLRLIYFSYDVKMKEKGDIPEGYSVSREKKERFSLILESASTNQTSMYLCAGKDSLSTDTQYFGPGTRLTVL.

This clonotype was seen a few times. This chain links TRBV6-1 with TRBJ1-2; D is undetermined. Germline CDR1 and CDR2: MNHNS and SASEGT. The CDR3 is made up of 13 amino acids. V lost 8 bases and J lost 3, with 13 bases in between. This CDR3 is CASSSRGHYGYTF. The CDR3, as DNA: TGTGCCAGCTCAAGCAGAGGGCACTATGGCTACACCTTC.

Ten or more counts support this clonotype. The V and J genes are TRBV20-1 and TRBJ2-7; D is possibly TRBD2 (6 bases). From germline, CDR1 is DFQATT and CDR2 SNEGSKA (reference sequence). This CDR3 has 13 residues. Trimming pared 6 bases from V and 6 bases from J, leaving 18 bases between. CDR3 amino acids: CSALSSGWGEQYF. The CDR3, as DNA: TGCAGTGCGCTGAGTAGCGGTTGGGGCGAGCAGTACTTC.

This chain joins TRBV24-1 and TRBJ1-5, with 7 bases fitting TRBD1. Per germline, CDR1 KGHDR and CDR2 SFDVKD. V shed 4 bases and J 6 bases; nucleotides not matched to a gene: 11. CDR3 length equals 16 residues. The CDR3 region has the DNA TGTGCCACCAGTGACAATGACAGGGTCGGGATTCAGCCCCAGCATTTT. It specifies CATSDNDRVGIQPQHF.

The chain uses TRBV19 and TRBJ1-1; a possible D gene is TRBD1 (5 bases). The germline V gene encodes CDR1 LNHDA and CDR2 SQIVND (reference sequence). The CDR3 totals 15 residues. Trimming took 7 bases from V and 1 from J, leaving 16 bases between them. CDR3 amino acids: CASIERGGTNTEAFF. CDR3 nucleotides: TGTGCCAGTATTGAGCGGGGCGGAACGAACACTGAAGCTTTCTTT.

The V gene is TRBV15, the J gene TRBJ2-3; 8 bases are a match to TRBD2. CDR1 is LNHNV and CDR2 is YYDKDF in the germline V gene (reference sequence). CDR3 length: 17 amino acids. V trimming: 0 bases; J trimming: 6 bases; junction bases outside the gene matches: 11. The CDR3 DNA sequence: TGTGCCACCAGCAGAGACCCCCTAGACACGGGGGGGGATACGCAGTATTTT. Translating it yields CATSRDPLDTGGDTQYF.

The rearrangement joins TRBV5-4 to TRBJ2-5; D is perhaps TRBD1 (6 bases). Germline CDR1 is SGHNT and CDR2 is YYREEE (reference sequence). Trimming took off 5 bases at V and 0 bases at J, with 11 bases between the two ends. The CDR3 sequence is 14 residues long. CDR3: CASRGGQHQETQYF. The CDR3 DNA is TGTGCCAGCAGGGGCGGACAGCACCAAGAGACCCAGTACTTC.

This clonotype has more than one count but fewer than ten. The rearrangement uses TRBV28 and TRBJ1-6, with D perhaps matching TRBD1 (5 bases). Between the trimmed V and J ends, which lost 4 bases and 2 bases, there was a span of 6 bases. CDR1 is MDHEN, CDR2 SYDVKM, per germline. CDR3 length: 14 amino acids. The DNA of the CDR3 is TGTGCCAGCAGTTCGACAGCCTATAATTCACCCCTCCACTTT. It translates to CASSSTAYNSPLHF. The complete variable domain, with remaining parts taken from reference TRBV28 and TRBJ1-6, reads DVKVTQSSRYLVKRTGEKVFLECVQDMDHENMFWYRQDPGLGLRLIYFSYDVKMKEKGDIPEGYSVSREKKERFSLILESASTNQTSMYLCASSSTAYNSPLHFGNGTRLTVT.

This clonotype occurred many times. The V and J genes are TRBV30 and TRBJ2-1, with 12 nucleotides matching TRBD2. Germline lookup yields CDR1 GTSNPN and CDR2 SVGIG (reference sequence). The V gene end was trimmed by 3 bases and the J gene end by 8 bases; junction bases not matched to a gene: 11. The CDR3 extends over 16 amino acids. In nucleotides, the CDR3 is TGTGCCTGGAGGACCGGGGAGGGACTAGCGGGCGATGAGCAGTTCTTC. Protein sequence: CAWRTGEGLAGDEQFF.

This clonotype was detected ten times or more. As DNA, the CDR3 is TGTGCCAGCAGTGCGAACTTCGCTAGCGGCTCCTACGAGCAGTACTTC. It codes for CASSANFASGSYEQYF. The rearrangement uses TRBV28 and TRBJ2-7; TRBD2 matches 7 bases. CDR3 size: 16 residues. Trimming took 5 bases from V and 0 from J; bases not matched to a gene: 10. Germline assignment: CDR1 MDHEN and CDR2 SYDVKM.

This clonotype was observed at least ten times. The chain employs TRBV18 and TRBJ2-3; D gene unclear. The germline gives CDR1 KGHSH, CDR2 LQKENI. The length of the CDR3 is 13 residues. Trimming left V 2 bases short and J 6 bases short, with 9 bases between. CDR3 nucleotide sequence: TGTGCCAGCTCACCAGGCGCCCGGGATACGCAGTATTTT. It is translated as CASSPGARDTQYF.

This clonotype showed up just a few times. The rearrangement links TRBV19 to TRBJ2-4; TRBD1 is a possible D gene (6 bases). Between the trimmed V and J ends, which lost 9 bases and 1 base, there was a span of 10 bases. Looked up from germline, CDR1 is LNHDA and CDR2 is SQIVND (reference sequence). CDR3 length equals 13 residues. The CDR3 coding sequence is TGTGCCAGCACTACAGGGGCCAAAAACATTCAGTACTTC. This encodes CASTTGAKNIQYF.

This clonotype was observed many times. This chain connects TRBV30 to TRBJ2-1; the match to TRBD2 covers 8 bases. Trimming at V came to 4 bases and at J to 7 bases, leaving 6 bases not matched to a gene. CDR3 length: 13 amino acids. Germline CDR1 and CDR2: GTSNPN and SVGIG (reference sequence). In DNA, the CDR3 is TGTGCCTGGACCCCAGCGGGAGTGAATGAGCAGTTCTTC. Its translation is CAWTPAGVNEQFF.

The chain carries TRBV27 and TRBJ1-6, with TRBD1 matching 7 bases. The V segment lost 5 bases and the J segment 7 bases; nucleotides outside the gene matches: 14. This CDR3 region has 17 residues. Germline V gene data show CDR1 as MNHEY and CDR2 as SMNVEV (reference sequence). The CDR3 sequence: CASSPLPLTGVNSPLHF. DNA for the CDR3: TGTGCCAGCAGTCCACTCCCTCTTACAGGGGTAAATTCACCCCTCCACTTT.

The rearrangement links TRBV7-9 to TRBJ2-1; 9 positions agree with TRBD1. Germline CDR1 reads SEHNR; CDR2 reads FQNEAQ (reference sequence). V was clipped by 3 bases and J by 8 bases; unmatched bases: 8. This CDR3 contains 15 residues. In DNA, the CDR3 is TGTGCCAGCAGCTTCCCCGGGACAGGGATTCATGAGCAGTTCTTC. Its protein is CASSFPGTGIHEQFF. The full variable domain, rest sourced from reference TRBV7-9 and TRBJ2-1, is DTGVSQNPRHKITKRGQNVTFRCDPISEHNRLYWYRQTLGQGPEFLTYFQNEAQLEKSRLLSDRFSAERPKGSFSTLEIQRTEQGDSAMYLCASSFPGTGIHEQFFGPGTRLTVL.

This clonotype was observed many times. This chain joins TRBV27 and TRBJ2-7; 7 bases match TRBD1. The V gene's germline CDR1 is MNHEY and CDR2 SMNVEV (reference sequence). The CDR3 sequence is 14 residues long. The trim removed 6 bases at V and 3 bases at J, leaving 8 bases unmatched. This CDR3 reads CASRPGQPFYEQYF. Here the CDR3 DNA reads TGTGCCAGCAGACCGGGACAGCCCTTCTACGAGCAGTACTTC.

The rearrangement joins TRBV5-4 to TRBJ2-1; 10 bases are shared with TRBD1. Trimming at V came to 4 bases and at J to 6 bases, leaving 7 bases not matched to a gene. Germline V gene lookup returns CDR1 SGHNT and CDR2 YYREEE (reference sequence). The CDR3 contains 15 residues. DNA of the CDR3: TGTGCCAGCAGCCCTGACAGGGGGCGACTCAATGAGCAGTTCTTC. Protein sequence: CASSPDRGRLNEQFF.